This T cell receptor (beta chain) was sequenced in a study of T cells after yellow fever vaccination. Study-wide results and limits: Faster peaking, at day 5 versus 15, marked a secondary response that was weaker.

One entry per CDR3 protein, called by TCRdb with MiXCR from the 5' RACE reads. This sample has roughly 340,000 distinct CDR3 sequences; 8.7% occur once, and the top ten carry approximately 18%. J was trimmed by 8 bases and V by 6 bases; bases with no gene match: 6. This CDR3 has 12 amino acids. CDR1 is MDHEN, CDR2 SYDVKM, per germline. Concerning this clonotype: Its target is unknown.

The source was PBMCs, collected on the day of the first yellow fever vaccination. The chain recombines TRBV28 with TRBJ2-7; 8 nucleotides match TRBD1. This clonotype originated in a man younger than 35 who received the YFV17D yellow fever vaccine. The CDR3 protein is CASSPGTGKQYF. CDR3 nucleotides: TGTGCCAGCAGCCCCGGGACAGGAAAGCAGTACTTC.